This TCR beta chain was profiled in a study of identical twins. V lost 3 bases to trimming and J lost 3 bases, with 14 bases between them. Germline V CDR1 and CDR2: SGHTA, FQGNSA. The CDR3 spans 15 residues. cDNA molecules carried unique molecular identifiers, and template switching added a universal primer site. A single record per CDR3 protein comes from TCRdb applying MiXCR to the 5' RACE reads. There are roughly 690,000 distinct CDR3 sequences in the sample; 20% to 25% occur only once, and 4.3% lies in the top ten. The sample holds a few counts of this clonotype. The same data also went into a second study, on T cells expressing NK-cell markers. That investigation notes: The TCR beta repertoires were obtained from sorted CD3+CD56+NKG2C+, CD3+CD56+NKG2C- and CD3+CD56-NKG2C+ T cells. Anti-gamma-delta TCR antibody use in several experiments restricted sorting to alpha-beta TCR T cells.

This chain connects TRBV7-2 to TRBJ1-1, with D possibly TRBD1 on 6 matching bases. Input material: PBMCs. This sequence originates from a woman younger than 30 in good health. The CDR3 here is CASSFHTGSYTEAFF. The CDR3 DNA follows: TGTGCCAGCAGCTTCCATACAGGGTCGTACACTGAAGCTTTCTTT.